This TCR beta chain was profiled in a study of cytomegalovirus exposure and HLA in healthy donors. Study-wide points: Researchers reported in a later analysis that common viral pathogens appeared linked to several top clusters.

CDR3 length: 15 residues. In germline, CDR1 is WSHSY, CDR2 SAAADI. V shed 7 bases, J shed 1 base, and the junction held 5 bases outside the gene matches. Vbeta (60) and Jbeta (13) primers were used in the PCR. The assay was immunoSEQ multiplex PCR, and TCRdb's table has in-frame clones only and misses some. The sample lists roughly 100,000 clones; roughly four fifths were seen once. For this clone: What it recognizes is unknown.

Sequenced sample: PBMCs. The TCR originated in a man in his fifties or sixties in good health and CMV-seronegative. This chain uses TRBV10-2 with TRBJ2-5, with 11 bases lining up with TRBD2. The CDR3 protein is CASTLAGDPQETQYF. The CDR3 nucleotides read TGCGCCAGCACACTAGCGGGGGACCCCCAAGAGACCCAGTACTTC.